A selection of T cell receptor beta chains follows, all from one sample in a study of blood T cell repertoires in COVID-19. Using immunoSEQ multiplex PCR, the repertoire was profiled, and TCRdb retains in-frame clones only, with some absent. The repertoire has 72,000 or so clones, roughly 88% of them found once; the top ten carry about 5.3%. Sequencing was done on a sample of peripheral blood. Every receptor here comes from a man over 45 with active COVID-19. CDR3s include the opening cysteine and the closing phenylalanine or tryptophan. The order of the fields is V gene, J gene, CDR3 protein.

>TRBV6-6|TRBJ2-7
CASSPYGGIGRSYEQYF
>TRBV7-2|TRBJ1-3
CASSFFTGGSGNTIYF
>TRBV27|TRBJ2-7
CASGQGAYEQYF
>TRBV19|TRBJ1-3
CASSTNTLSGNTIYF
>TRBV9|TRBJ2-5
CASSVALAKQETQYF
>TRBV7-3|TRBJ2-1
CASSPGTSGGVDEQFF
>TRBV29-1|TRBJ1-2
CSVEPTAFNYGYTF
>TRBV7-9|TRBJ2-5
CASSLGLAGVGETQYF
>TRBV6-5|TRBJ2-2
CASSYSSLTGELFF
>TRBV5-4|TRBJ1-2
CASSSQGNYGYTF
>TRBV4-2|TRBJ2-1
CASSTLGGGNEQFF
>TRBV11-3|TRBJ1-5
CASSLRDPRRGFSNQPQHF
>TRBV30|TRBJ1-2
CAWSGWTDYGYTF
>TRBV18|TRBJ2-1
CASSTGTGFGNEQFF
>TRBV7-9|TRBJ1-2
CASSSRGGATGYTF
>TRBV2|TRBJ1-2
CASEWDRPYNYGYTF
>TRBV24-1|TRBJ1-2
CATSDQAFYGYTF
>TRBV5-4|TRBJ2-2
CASRAGLAGYGGTGELFF
>TRBV7-9|TRBJ1-1
CASSLAGHRGDNTEAFF
>TRBV11-3|TRBJ2-4
CASSSIRAKNIQYF
>TRBV9|TRBJ2-1
CASSVSGGGNEQFF
>TRBV5-4|TRBJ2-7
CASSFLTDEQYF
>TRBV9|TRBJ1-2
CASSPRTGGFTNYGYTF
>TRBV28|TRBJ1-2
CASRADLNYGYTF
>TRBV5-1|TRBJ1-6
CASSLGFTGLIDNSPLHF
>TRBV18|TRBJ1-4
CASSPMTGANEKLFF
>TRBV28|TRBJ1-1
CASGAREAFF
>TRBV7-2|TRBJ1-3
CASSAGTGLGGNTIYF
>TRBV16|TRBJ2-1
CASSLTTSGVQNEQFF
>TRBV7-9|TRBJ1-3
CASSLPENGNTIYF
>TRBV5-1|TRBJ2-5
CASSRAPGTRQETQYF
>TRBV3-1/TRBV3-2|TRBJ2-5
CASSQAGTVQETQYF
>TRBV30|TRBJ2-5
CAWSVQVRETQYF
>TRBV5-4|TRBJ2-1
CASSLVQGAYNEQFF
>TRBV28|TRBJ2-7
CASSSLDRVYEQYF
>TRBV28|TRBJ2-3
CASSTPTDRLAGDTQYF
>TRBV9|TRBJ2-1
CASSVLVAENNEQFF
>TRBV18|TRBJ2-7
CASSPPGLGVYEQYF
>TRBV4-1|TRBJ2-5
CASSQDLEETQYF
>TRBV5-6|TRBJ1-2
CASSFRQQTPSYTF
>TRBV4-1|TRBJ2-7
CASSQRSDSEQYF
>TRBV6-2/TRBV6-3|TRBJ1-5
CASSKGWTGDQHF
>TRBV5-1|TRBJ1-1
CASSWGATGREAFF
>TRBV2|TRBJ1-5
CASSDPGLDQPQHF
>TRBV5-6|TRBJ2-6
CASSMTETGANVLTF
>TRBV19|TRBJ1-2
CASSIAGSNYGYTF
>TRBV4-1|TRBJ1-3
CASSHQLRGPGNTIYF
>TRBV4-1|TRBJ2-2
CASSRTTGGANTGELFF
>TRBV9|TRBJ2-2
CASSVGLAGTGELFF
>TRBV11-2|TRBJ2-3
CASSRGGLAVSSTDTQYF
>TRBV18|TRBJ1-2
CASSLGQGNYGYTF
>TRBV6-5|TRBJ2-1
CASSYGGIKIF
>TRBV27|TRBJ2-5
CASSSDTGGRQETQYF
>TRBV7-2|TRBJ1-5
CASSPYSNQPQHF
>TRBV19|TRBJ2-2
CATGPRTGYANTGELFF
>TRBV4-3|TRBJ2-2
CASSHGQGDTGELFF
>TRBV6-5|TRBJ2-2
CASSYQGALDGELFF
>TRBV28|TRBJ1-4
CASSSRATNEKLFF
>TRBV7-3|TRBJ1-6
CASSSAETANSPLHF